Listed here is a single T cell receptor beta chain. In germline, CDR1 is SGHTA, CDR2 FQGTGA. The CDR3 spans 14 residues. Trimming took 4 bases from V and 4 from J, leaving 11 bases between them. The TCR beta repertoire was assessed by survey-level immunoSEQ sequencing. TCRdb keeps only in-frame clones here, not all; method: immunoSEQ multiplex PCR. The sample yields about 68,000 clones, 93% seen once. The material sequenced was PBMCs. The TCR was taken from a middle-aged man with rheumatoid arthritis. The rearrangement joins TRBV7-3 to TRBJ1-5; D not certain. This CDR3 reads CASSSSDRNQPQHF. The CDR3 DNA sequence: TGTGCCAGCAGCTCCTCGGACCGAAATCAGCCCCAGCATTTT.